Each of the 14 T cell receptor beta chains below was sequenced from the same sample in a study of blood T cells in healthy people across ages. A second PCR of 7 to 11 cycles used a sample-barcoded 5' primer and a J-beta primer mix. TCRdb itself ran the 5' RACE reads through MiXCR, one entry per CDR3 protein. Altogether about 900,000 distinct CDR3 sequences are present, approximately 49% being singletons, with the ten largest covering under 15%. The source material was blood. These receptors were taken from a man younger than 45 in good health.

This clonotype was seen only a few times. The chain employs TRBV29-1 and TRBJ2-1; possible D gene TRBD1, 6 bases. The CDR3 runs 14 residues. V was clipped by 1 base and J by 6 bases, with 13 bases between them. Germline CDR1 is SQVTM and CDR2 is ANQGSEA. CDR3 residues: CSVEGGGEGNEQFF. In DNA, the CDR3 is TGCAGCGTTGAAGGAGGGGGAGAAGGCAATGAGCAGTTCTTC.

The rearrangement uses TRBV5-1 and TRBJ1-2, with D perhaps TRBD1 (5 bases). The length of the CDR3 is 17 residues. Per the germline V gene, CDR1 is SGHRS and CDR2 is YFSETQ. V was pared by 4 bases and J by 0 bases, with 19 bases between. CDR3 amino acids: CASSLGPRQLANYGYTF. CDR3 in DNA: TGCGCCAGCAGCCTTGGGCCCAGACAGCTAGCTAACTATGGCTACACCTTC.

This clonotype was seen at least ten times. The CDR3 DNA reads TGTGCCAGCAGTCCGACAGGGGGAGCGGTAAATGAGCAGTTCTTC. Protein: CASSPTGGAVNEQFF. The chain links TRBV12-3 or TRBV12-4 to TRBJ2-1; 9 bases line up with TRBD1. The CDR3 extends over 15 amino acids. The ends lost 5 bases at V and 7 bases at J; junction bases unmatched: 9.

The chain carries TRBV15 and TRBJ1-5; D is ambiguous. CDR3 size: 15 residues. V lost 0 bases to trimming and J lost 0 bases, with 6 bases between them. Looked up from germline, CDR1 is LNHNV and CDR2 is YYDKDF (reference sequence). The CDR3 reads CATSREDYSNQPQHF. The CDR3 region has the DNA TGTGCCACCAGCAGAGAGGACTATAGCAATCAGCCCCAGCATTTT.

This sequence joins TRBV29-1 and TRBJ2-7; D is unresolved. The germline V gene encodes CDR1 SQVTM and CDR2 ANQGSEA. V was trimmed by 4 bases and J by 2 bases, leaving 9 bases between them. The CDR3 contains 12 residues. The CDR3 DNA reads TGCAGCGTTGTGGCCAGCACCTACGAGCAGTACTTC. Translation gives CSVVASTYEQYF.

The genes are TRBV6-2 or TRBV6-3 and TRBJ2-3, with TRBD2 matching 8 bases. This CDR3 spans 16 amino acids. Germline assignment: CDR1 MNHEY and CDR2 SVGEGT. The V gene end was trimmed by 4 bases and the J gene end by 5 bases; junction bases not matched to a gene: 11. In DNA, the CDR3 is TGTGCCAGCAGTTCCCCAATTGGCGGGGGGCAAGATACGCAGTATTTT. It specifies CASSSPIGGGQDTQYF.

The chain employs TRBV29-1 and TRBJ2-7; 9 nucleotides line up with TRBD1. CDR1 and CDR2 from the germline V gene are SQVTM and ANQGSEA. The CDR3 contains 13 residues. The junction had 8 bases not matched to a gene; V was cut back by 6 bases and J by 5 bases. CDR3 coding DNA: TGCAGCGTCGGGACAGGGCTAACCCACGAGCAGTACTTC. Translated: CSVGTGLTHEQYF.

In DNA, the CDR3 is TGTGCCAGCAGCCCACCGGACCTTACCTGGCAGTACTTC. It specifies CASSPPDLTWQYF. This chain links TRBV11-3 with TRBJ2-5; D gene ambiguous. There are 13 residues in the CDR3. Germline V gene lookup returns CDR1 SGHNT and CDR2 YENEEA. V was shortened by 5 bases and J by 11 bases, with 18 bases between the two germline ends.

This clonotype has just a few counts. A single base separates this from a much larger clone, so it may be a read error. V and J are TRBV6-2 or TRBV6-3 and TRBJ2-5; D ambiguous. Germline V gene sequence: CDR1 MNHEY, CDR2 SVGEGT. The CDR3 totals 15 residues. V lost 8 bases to trimming and J lost 11 bases, with 27 bases between them. The CDR3, as DNA: TGTGCCAGCGAGTCTAGGTTCATGACCTACAATGAGCAGTACTTC. It specifies CASESRFMTYNEQYF.

The J gene is TRBJ2-1, the V gene TRBV7-9; D is possibly TRBD1 or TRBD2 (5 bases each). The CDR3 covers 15 residues. Germline CDR1 and CDR2: SEHNR and FQNEAQ (reference sequence). The V and J ends lost 0 bases and 3 bases respectively, with 9 bases between them. For the CDR3, the DNA is TGTGCCAGCAGCTTAGCGGGGGATGGCTACAATGAGCAGTTCTTC. Translated, it gives CASSLAGDGYNEQFF. The full variable domain, its missing parts supplied by reference TRBV7-9 and TRBJ2-1, is DTGVSQNPRHKITKRGQNVTFRCDPISEHNRLYWYRQTLGQGPEFLTYFQNEAQLEKSRLLSDRFSAERPKGSFSTLEIQRTEQGDSAMYLCASSLAGDGYNEQFFGPGTRLTVL.

This clonotype has at least ten counts. V gene TRBV20-1 combines with J gene TRBJ1-2, with a weak D call TRBD1 (5 bases). The V end lost 0 bases, the J end lost 0 bases, and 11 bases lay between the germline ends. The CDR3 sequence is 15 residues long. Germline CDR1 and CDR2: DFQATT and SNEGSKA (reference sequence). The CDR3 region is CSARDLAGTNYGYTF. The CDR3 nucleotides are TGCAGTGCTAGAGACCTTGCAGGGACTAACTATGGCTACACCTTC.

The rearrangement joins TRBV12-3 or TRBV12-4 to TRBJ2-7; 9 nucleotides align to TRBD1. Losses at the gene ends were 7 bases for V and 7 bases for J; bases not matched to a gene: 11. The CDR3 is made up of 14 amino acids. The CDR3: CASTRDRARSEQYF. CDR3 DNA: TGTGCCAGCACCCGGGACAGGGCTCGTAGTGAGCAGTACTTC.

The genes are TRBV30 and TRBJ2-3, with TRBD1 as a possible D gene (5 bases). There are 13 residues in the CDR3. Germline lookup yields CDR1 GTSNPN and CDR2 SVGIG (reference sequence). Trimming left V 2 bases short and J 7 bases short, with 13 bases between. CDR3 sequence (DNA): TGTGCCTGGAGTCCCCCCGGACAAAATACGCAGTATTTT. It specifies CAWSPPGQNTQYF.

This clonotype appeared a few times. The V gene is TRBV20-1, the J gene TRBJ2-3, with D perhaps matching TRBD2 (6 bases). The CDR3 spans 13 residues. Germline lookup yields CDR1 DFQATT and CDR2 SNEGSKA (reference sequence). V was shortened by 6 bases and J by 5 bases, with 15 bases between the two germline ends. The chain's CDR3 is CSASPLAEDTQYF. The CDR3, as DNA: TGCAGTGCCTCCCCACTAGCCGAAGATACGCAGTATTTT.